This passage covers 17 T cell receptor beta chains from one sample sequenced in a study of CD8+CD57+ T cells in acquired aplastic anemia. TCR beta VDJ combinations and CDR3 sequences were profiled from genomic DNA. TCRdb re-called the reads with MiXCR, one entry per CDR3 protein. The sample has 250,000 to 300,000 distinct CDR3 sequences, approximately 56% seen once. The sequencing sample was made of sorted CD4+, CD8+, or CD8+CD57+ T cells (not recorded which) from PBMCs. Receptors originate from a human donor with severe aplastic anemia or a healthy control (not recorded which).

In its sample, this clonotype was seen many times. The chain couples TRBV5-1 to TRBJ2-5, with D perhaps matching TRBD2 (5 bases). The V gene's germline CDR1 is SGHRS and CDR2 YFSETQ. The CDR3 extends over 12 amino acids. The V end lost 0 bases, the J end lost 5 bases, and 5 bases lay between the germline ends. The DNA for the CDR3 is TGCGCCAGCAGCTTGGGGAGGGAGACCCAGTACTTC. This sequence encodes CASSLGRETQYF. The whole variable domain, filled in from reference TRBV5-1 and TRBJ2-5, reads KAGVTQTPRYLIKTRGQQVTLSCSPISGHRSVSWYQQTPGQGLQFLFEYFSETQRNKGNFPGRFSGRQFSNSRSEMNVSTLELGDSALYLCASSLGRETQYFGPGTRLLVL.

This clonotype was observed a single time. DNA of the CDR3: TGCGCCAGCGCCTTGGGCCCGACCTTGAACACTGAAGCTTTCTTT. This gives the protein CASALGPTLNTEAFF. The chain recombines TRBV5-1 with TRBJ1-1; no definite D call. Looked up from germline, CDR1 is SGHRS and CDR2 is YFSETQ. V dropped 7 bases and J dropped 0 bases, with 16 bases sitting between them. The CDR3 spans 15 residues.

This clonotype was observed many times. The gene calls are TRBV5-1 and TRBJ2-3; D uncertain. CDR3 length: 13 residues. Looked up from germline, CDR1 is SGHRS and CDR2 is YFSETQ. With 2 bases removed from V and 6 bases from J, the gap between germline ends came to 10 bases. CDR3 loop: CASSFTFMDTQYF. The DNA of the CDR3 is TGCGCCAGCAGCTTTACCTTTATGGATACGCAGTATTTT.

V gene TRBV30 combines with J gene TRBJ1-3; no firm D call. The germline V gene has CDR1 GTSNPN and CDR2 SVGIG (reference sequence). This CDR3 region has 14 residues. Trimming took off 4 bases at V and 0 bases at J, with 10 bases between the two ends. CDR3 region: CAWTPTFSGNTIYF. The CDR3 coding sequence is TGTGCCTGGACACCTACGTTCTCTGGAAACACCATATATTTT.

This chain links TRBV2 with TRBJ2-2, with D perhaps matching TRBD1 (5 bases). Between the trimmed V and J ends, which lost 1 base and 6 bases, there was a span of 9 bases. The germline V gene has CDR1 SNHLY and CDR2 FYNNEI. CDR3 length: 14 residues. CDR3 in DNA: TGTGCCAGCAGTGAAGGGCAGGGCGCCGGGGAGCTGTTTTTT. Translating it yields CASSEGQGAGELFF.

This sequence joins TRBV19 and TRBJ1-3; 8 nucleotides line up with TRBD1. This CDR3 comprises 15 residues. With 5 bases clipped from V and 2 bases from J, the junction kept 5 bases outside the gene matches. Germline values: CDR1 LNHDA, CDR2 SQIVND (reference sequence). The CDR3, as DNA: TGTGCCAGTAGTTTTACGACAGGGGCTGGAAACACCATATATTTT. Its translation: CASSFTTGAGNTIYF.

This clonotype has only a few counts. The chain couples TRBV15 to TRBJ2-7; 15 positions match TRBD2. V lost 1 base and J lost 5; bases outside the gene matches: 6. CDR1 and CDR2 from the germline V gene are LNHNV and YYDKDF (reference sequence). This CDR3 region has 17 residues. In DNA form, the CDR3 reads TGTGCCACCAGCAGAGGGACTAGCGGGAGGGCCGTCGACGAGCAGTACTTC. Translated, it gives CATSRGTSGRAVDEQYF.

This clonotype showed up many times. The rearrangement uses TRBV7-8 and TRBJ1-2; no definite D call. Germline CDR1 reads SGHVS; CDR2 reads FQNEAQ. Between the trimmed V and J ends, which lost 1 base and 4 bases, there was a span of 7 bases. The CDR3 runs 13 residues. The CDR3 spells CASSLGSGYGYTF. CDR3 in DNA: TGTGCCAGCAGCTTAGGATCTGGCTATGGCTACACCTTC.

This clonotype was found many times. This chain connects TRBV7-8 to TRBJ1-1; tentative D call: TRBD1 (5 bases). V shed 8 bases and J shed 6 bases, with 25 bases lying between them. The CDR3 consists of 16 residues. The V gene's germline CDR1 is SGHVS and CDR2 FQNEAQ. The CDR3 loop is CASVRTEWGNRAEAFF. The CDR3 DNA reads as TGTGCCAGCGTTCGAACCGAATGGGGGAACAGAGCTGAAGCTTTCTTT. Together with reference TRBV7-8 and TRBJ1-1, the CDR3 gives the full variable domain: GAGVSQSPRYKVAKRGQDVALRCDPISGHVSLFWYQQALGQGPEFLTYFQNEAQLDKSGLPSDRFFAERPEGSVSTLKIQRTQQEDSAVYLCASVRTEWGNRAEAFFGQGTRLTVV.

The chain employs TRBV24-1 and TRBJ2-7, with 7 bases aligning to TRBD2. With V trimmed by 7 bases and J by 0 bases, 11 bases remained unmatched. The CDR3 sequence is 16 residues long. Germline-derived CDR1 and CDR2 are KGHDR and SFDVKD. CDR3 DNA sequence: TGTGCCACCAGGGGGGGGGGGGGTGGGAGCTCCTACGAGCAGTACTTC. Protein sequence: CATRGGGGGSSYEQYF.

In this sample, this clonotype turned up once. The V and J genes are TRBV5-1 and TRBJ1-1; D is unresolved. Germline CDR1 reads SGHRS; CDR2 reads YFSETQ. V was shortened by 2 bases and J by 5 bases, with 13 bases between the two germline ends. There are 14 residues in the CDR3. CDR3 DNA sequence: TGCGCCAGCAGCTTCGAGGTTACTAGAACTGAAGCTTTCTTT. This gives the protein CASSFEVTRTEAFF.

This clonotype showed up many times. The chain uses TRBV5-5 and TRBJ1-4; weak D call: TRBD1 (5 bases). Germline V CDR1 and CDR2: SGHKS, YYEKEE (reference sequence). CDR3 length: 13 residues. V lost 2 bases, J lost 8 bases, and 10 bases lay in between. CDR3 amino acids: CASSLEGTEKLFF. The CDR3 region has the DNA TGTGCCAGCAGCTTAGAAGGGACCGAAAAACTGTTTTTT. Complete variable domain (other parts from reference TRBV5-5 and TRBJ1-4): DAGVTQSPTHLIKTRGQQVTLRCSPISGHKSVSWYQQVLGQGPQFIFQYYEKEERGRGNFPDRFSARQFPNYSSELNVNALLLGDSALYLCASSLEGTEKLFFGSGTQLSVL.

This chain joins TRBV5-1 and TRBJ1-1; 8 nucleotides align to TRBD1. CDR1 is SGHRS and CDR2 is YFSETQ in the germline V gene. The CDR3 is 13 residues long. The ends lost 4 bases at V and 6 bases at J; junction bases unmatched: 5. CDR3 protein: CASSEDRAAEAFF. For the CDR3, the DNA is TGCGCCAGCAGCGAGGACAGGGCTGCTGAAGCTTTCTTT.

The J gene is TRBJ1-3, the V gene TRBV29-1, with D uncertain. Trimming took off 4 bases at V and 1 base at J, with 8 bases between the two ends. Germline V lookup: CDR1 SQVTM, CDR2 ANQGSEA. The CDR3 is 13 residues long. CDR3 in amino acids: CSVAKGSGNTIYF. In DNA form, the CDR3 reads TGCAGCGTTGCTAAGGGATCTGGAAACACCATATATTTT.

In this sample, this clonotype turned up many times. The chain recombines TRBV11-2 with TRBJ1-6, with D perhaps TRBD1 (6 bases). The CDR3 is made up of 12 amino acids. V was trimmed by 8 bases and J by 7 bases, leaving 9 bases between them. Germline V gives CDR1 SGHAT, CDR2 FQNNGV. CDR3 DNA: TGTGCCAGCGGAACAGGGAATTCACCCCTCCACTTT. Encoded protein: CASGTGNSPLHF.

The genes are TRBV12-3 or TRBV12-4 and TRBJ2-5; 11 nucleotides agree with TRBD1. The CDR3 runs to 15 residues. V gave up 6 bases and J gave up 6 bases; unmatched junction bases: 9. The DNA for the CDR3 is TGTGCCAGCAGCAGGGGGACAGGGGGGAGAAAGACCCAGTACTTC. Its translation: CASSRGTGGRKTQYF.

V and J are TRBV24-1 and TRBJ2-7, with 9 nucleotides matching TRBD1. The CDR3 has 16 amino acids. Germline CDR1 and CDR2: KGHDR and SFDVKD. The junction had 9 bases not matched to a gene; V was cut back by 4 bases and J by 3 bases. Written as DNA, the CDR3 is TGTGCCACCAGTGAGGGGAGGGGACAGGGCGACTACGAGCAGTACTTC. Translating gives CATSEGRGQGDYEQYF.